This T cell receptor beta chain stems from a study of blood T cell repertoires in COVID-19. Whole-study context: The samples span acute and convalescent COVID-19 from the United States, Italy and Spain. PBMCs, B-cell-depleted T cells, or T cells provided the cDNA or gDNA that made up the material.

In the original analysis: The authors estimated nucleated cell counts from reference gene primer amplification. Measured with immunoSEQ multiplex PCR; TCRdb has only the in-frame clones, and not every one. For V, J and clone size, that table is used; D and trimming come from the DNA. The sample carries 130,000 or so clones, 70% to 90% recorded once. The CDR3 is 15 residues long. The receptor was isolated from a woman aged 55-69 years with acute or convalescent COVID-19. The rearrangement joins TRBV21-1 to TRBJ1-1. TRBV21-1 is a recognized pseudogene. The sample taken for sequencing was peripheral blood. The CDR3 nucleotides read TGTGCCAGCAGCACCGGAGCACCCCGCCTAACTGAAGCTTTCTTT. Translation: CASSTGAPRLTEAFF.